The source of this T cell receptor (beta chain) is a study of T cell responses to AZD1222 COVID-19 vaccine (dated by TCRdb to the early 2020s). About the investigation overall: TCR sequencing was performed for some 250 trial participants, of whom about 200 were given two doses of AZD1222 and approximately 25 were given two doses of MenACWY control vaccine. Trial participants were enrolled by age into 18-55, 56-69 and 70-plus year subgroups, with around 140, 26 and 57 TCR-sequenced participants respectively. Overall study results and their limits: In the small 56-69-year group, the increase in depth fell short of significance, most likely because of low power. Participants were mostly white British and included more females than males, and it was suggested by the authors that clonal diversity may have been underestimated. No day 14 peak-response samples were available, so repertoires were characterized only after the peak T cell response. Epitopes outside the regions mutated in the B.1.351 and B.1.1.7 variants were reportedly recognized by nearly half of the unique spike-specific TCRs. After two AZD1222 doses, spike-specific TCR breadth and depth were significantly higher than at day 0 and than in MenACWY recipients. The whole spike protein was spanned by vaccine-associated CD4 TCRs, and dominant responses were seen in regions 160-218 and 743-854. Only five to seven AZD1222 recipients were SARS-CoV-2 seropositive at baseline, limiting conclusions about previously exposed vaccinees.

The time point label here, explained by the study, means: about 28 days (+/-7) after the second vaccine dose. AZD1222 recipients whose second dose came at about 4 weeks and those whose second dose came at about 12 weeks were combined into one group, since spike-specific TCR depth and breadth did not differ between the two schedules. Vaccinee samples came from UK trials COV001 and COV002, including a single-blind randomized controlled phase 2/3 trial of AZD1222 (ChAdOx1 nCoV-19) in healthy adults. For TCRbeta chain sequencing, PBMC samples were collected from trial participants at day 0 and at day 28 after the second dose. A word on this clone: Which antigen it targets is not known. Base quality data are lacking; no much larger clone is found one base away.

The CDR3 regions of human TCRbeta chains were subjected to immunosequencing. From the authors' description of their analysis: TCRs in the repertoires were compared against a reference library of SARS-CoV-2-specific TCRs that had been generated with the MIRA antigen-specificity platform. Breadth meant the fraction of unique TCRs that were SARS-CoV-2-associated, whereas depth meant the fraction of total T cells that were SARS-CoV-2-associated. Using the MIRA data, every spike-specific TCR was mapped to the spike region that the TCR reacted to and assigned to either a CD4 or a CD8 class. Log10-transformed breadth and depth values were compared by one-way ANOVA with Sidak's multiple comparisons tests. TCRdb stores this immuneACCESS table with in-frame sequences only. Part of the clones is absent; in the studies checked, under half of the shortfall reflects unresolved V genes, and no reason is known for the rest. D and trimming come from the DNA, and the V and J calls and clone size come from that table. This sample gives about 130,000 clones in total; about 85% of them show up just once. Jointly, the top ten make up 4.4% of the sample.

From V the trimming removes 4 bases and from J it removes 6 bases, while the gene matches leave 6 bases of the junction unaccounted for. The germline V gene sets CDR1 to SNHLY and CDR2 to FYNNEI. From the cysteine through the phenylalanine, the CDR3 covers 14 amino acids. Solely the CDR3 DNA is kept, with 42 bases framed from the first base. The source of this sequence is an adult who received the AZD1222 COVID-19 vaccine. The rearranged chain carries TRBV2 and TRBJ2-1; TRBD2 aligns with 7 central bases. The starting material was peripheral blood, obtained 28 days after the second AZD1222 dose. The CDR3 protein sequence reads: CASSGWGGRNEQFF. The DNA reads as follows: TGTGCCAGCAGTGGGTGGGGAGGGCGCAATGAGCAGTTCTTC.